This T cell receptor beta chain was sequenced for a study of human T cells and chemical hapten exposure. Study-level information: All through the approximately 22-week study, the scalp of each patient received diphenylcyclopropenone doses weekly. Yields of TCR per sample differed, chiefly owing to small differences in pooled library volume. Study observations and caveats: The number of TCRs above 1 in 1000 frequency did not change after DPC sensitization.

From the RACE reads, TCRdb called clonotypes with MiXCR, one entry per CDR3 protein. The sample records more than 300,000 distinct CDR3 sequences, around 5.5% being singletons. The germline V gene encodes CDR1 MDHEN and CDR2 SYDVKM. Trimming stripped 5 bases from V and 0 bases from J, with 14 bases between. The CDR3 has 15 amino acids. In this sample, this clonotype turned up a few times. The antigen is not known. Time point of the sample: pre-sensitization, week 0. Treatment: therapeutic diphenylcyclopropenone sensitization with weekly scalp DPC. This specimen consisted of whole blood, obtained in connection with sensitization to the hapten diphenylcyclopropenone (DPC). The rearrangement uses TRBV28 and TRBJ2-7; D is possibly TRBD2 (6 bases). This TCR was sampled from a woman between 18 and 29 years old with alopecia areata. Some clones in this sample may be carry-over from other donors' samples. CDR3 in amino acids: CASSPGTDNSYEQYF. CDR3 bases: TGTGCCAGCAGTCCGGGGACTGACAACTCCTACGAGCAGTACTTC.